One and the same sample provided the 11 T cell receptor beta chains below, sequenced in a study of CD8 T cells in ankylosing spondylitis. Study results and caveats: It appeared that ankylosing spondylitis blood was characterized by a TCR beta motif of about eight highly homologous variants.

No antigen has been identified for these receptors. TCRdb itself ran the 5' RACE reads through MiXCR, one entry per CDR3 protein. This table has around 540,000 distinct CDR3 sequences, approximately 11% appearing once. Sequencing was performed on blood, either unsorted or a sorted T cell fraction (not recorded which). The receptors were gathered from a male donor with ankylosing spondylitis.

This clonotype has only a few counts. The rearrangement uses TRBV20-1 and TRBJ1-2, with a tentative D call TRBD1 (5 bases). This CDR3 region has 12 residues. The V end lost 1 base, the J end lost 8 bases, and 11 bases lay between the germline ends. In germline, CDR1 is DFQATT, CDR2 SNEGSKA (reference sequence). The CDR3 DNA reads TGCAGTGCTAGAGCCCCGGGGCAAGGCTACACCTTC. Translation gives CSARAPGQGYTF.

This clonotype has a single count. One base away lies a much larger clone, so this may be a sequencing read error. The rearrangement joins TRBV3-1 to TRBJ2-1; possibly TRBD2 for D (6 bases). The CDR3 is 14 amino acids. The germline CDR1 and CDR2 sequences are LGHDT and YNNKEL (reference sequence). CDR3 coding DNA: TGTGCCTGCAGCCTATGGGACTCCATCAATGAGCAGTTCTTC. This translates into CACSLWDSINEQFF.

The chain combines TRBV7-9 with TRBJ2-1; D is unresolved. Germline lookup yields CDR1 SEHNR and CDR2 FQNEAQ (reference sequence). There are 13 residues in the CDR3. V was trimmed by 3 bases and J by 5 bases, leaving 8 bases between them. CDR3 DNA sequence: TGTGCCAGCAGCTTCGGTTCTAACAATGAGCAGTTCTTC. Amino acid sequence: CASSFGSNNEQFF. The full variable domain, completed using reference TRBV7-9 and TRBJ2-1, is DTGVSQNPRHKITKRGQNVTFRCDPISEHNRLYWYRQTLGQGPEFLTYFQNEAQLEKSRLLSDRFSAERPKGSFSTLEIQRTEQGDSAMYLCASSFGSNNEQFFGPGTRLTVL.

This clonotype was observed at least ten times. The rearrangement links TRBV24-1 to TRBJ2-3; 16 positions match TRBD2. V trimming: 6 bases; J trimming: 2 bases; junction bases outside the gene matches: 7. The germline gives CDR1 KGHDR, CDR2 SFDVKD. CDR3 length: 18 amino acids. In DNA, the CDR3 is TGTGCCACCAGTCGAACCGGGACTAGCGGGAGGGCCACAGATACGCAGTATTTT. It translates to CATSRTGTSGRATDTQYF.

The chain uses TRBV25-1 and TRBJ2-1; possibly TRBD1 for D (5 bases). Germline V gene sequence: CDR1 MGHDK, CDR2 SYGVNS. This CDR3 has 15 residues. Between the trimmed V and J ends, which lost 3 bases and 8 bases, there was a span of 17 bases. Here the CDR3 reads CASSDPWGYSYEQFF. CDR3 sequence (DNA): TGTGCCAGCAGTGATCCCTGGGGCTATAGCTATGAGCAGTTCTTC.

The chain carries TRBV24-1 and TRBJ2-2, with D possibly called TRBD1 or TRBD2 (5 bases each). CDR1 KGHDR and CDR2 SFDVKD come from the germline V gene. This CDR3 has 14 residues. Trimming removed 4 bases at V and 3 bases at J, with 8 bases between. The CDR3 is CATSDGAYTGELFF. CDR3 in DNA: TGTGCCACCAGTGACGGGGCCTACACCGGGGAGCTGTTTTTT.

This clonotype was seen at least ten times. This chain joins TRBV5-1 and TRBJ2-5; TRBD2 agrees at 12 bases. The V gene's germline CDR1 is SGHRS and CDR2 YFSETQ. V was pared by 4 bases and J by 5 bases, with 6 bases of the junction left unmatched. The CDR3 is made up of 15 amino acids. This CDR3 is CASSELTSGSETQYF. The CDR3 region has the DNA TGCGCCAGCAGCGAACTGACTAGCGGGAGTGAGACCCAGTACTTC. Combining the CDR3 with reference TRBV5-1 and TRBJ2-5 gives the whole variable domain KAGVTQTPRYLIKTRGQQVTLSCSPISGHRSVSWYQQTPGQGLQFLFEYFSETQRNKGNFPGRFSGRQFSNSRSEMNVSTLELGDSALYLCASSELTSGSETQYFGPGTRLLVL.

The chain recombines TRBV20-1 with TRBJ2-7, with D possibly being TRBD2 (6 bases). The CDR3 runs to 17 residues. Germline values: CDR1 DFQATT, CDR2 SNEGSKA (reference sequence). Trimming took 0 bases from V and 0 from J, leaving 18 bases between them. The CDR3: CSAREPQTGVLSYEQYF. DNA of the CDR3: TGCAGTGCTAGAGAACCGCAGACGGGGGTGCTCTCCTACGAGCAGTACTTC.

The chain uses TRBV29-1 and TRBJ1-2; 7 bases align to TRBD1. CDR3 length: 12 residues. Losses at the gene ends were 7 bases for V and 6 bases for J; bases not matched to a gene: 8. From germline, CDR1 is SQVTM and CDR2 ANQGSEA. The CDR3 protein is CSERTGTDGYTF. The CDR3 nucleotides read TGCAGCGAGCGAACAGGGACAGATGGCTACACCTTC.

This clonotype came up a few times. CDR3: CASSSGTLAYNEQFF. Here the CDR3 DNA reads TGTGCCAGCAGTTCCGGGACTCTAGCCTACAATGAGCAGTTCTTC. J is TRBJ2-1 and V is TRBV12-3 or TRBV12-4, with D perhaps TRBD2 (6 bases). The CDR3 length is 15 residues. The V and J ends lost 4 bases and 2 bases respectively, with 12 bases between them.

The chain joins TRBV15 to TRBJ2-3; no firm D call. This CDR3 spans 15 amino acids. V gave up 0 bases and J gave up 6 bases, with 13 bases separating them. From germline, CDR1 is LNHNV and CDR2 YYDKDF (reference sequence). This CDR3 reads CATSRDARLRDTQYF. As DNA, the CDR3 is TGTGCCACCAGCAGAGATGCAAGGTTGCGCGATACGCAGTATTTT.